The rows below give T cell receptor beta chains drawn from one sample of a study of T-cell memory formation after mild COVID-19. One entry per CDR3 protein results from TCRdb running MiXCR on the 5' RACE reads. The data hold a few hundred thousand distinct CDR3 sequences, with roughly 10% observed a single time. Sequenced: PBMCs or a T cell subset sorted from them (not recorded which). The source is a man aged 18-30 years who had mild COVID-19 (a few samples of this study predate the infection). Cell type and time point are not known. Both conserved end residues are part of each CDR3. The D gene is left open where the match is weak. Size tells how often a clone was seen (once, few, many) or the class of an expanded clone, and some rows leave it out.

cdr3_nt cdr3_aa j_call v_call clone_size d_call
TGCAGTGCTAGCGACAGGAGCTCACCCCTCCACTTT CSASDRSSPLHF TRBJ1-6 TRBV20-1 many -
TGCAGTGCTAGAGATCCTGATAAGGAGACCCAGTACTTC CSARDPDKETQYF TRBJ2-5 TRBV20-1 - -
TGTGCCAGCAGCTTAATGCAGGGCCCAAACACCGGGGAGCTGTTTTTT CASSLMQGPNTGELFF TRBJ2-2 TRBV7-3 few -
TGTGCCAGCAGCCCTTCGGTCGGAGAGCAGTACTTC CASSPSVGEQYF TRBJ2-7 TRBV3-1 - -
TGCGCCAGCAGCCAAGAAACGGGGACAAACACCGGGGAGCTGTTTTTT CASSQETGTNTGELFF TRBJ2-2 TRBV4-1 few -
TGTGCCAGCACCAGGGACAGGGGTAACGGCTACACCTTC CASTRDRGNGYTF TRBJ1-2 TRBV2 - TRBD1
TGTGCCAGCAGTTTAACAGGGACCACTGAAGCTTTCTTT CASSLTGTTEAFF TRBJ1-1 TRBV12-3/TRBV12-4 - -
TGTGCCAGCAGCCCTCCGGACAGCTTAGATGGCTACACCTTC CASSPPDSLDGYTF TRBJ1-2 TRBV7-2 many -
TGCAGTGCCAGGACAGGAGCTAATGAAAAACTGATTTTT CSARTGANEKLIF TRBJ1-4 TRBV20-1 - TRBD1
TGTGCCAGTTCGAGGACTAGCGGGGGTAGGGTCGGGGAGCTGTTTTTT CASSRTSGGRVGELFF TRBJ2-2 TRBV19 many TRBD2
TGTGCCAGCAGCACCCCTGGGGCCAACGTCCTGACTTTC CASSTPGANVLTF TRBJ2-6 TRBV6-6 few -
TGTGCCAGCAGCTTGGCAGGGTATTCCTACGAGCAGTACTTC CASSLAGYSYEQYF TRBJ2-7 TRBV5-4 - -
TGTGCCAGCAGTTTTGGACTCCAAGAGACCCAGTACTTC CASSFGLQETQYF TRBJ2-5 TRBV12-3/TRBV12-4 many -
TGTGCCAGCAGCCCATTTGACAGACCAGATACGCAGTATTTT CASSPFDRPDTQYF TRBJ2-3 TRBV3-1 - -
TGTGCCAGCAGCTTAAATCGTGAAGCTTTCTTT CASSLNREAFF TRBJ1-1 TRBV11-2 - -
TGTGCCAGCAGCTTGGCAGGGATTGGGGCCAACGTCCTGACTTTC CASSLAGIGANVLTF TRBJ2-6 TRBV5-5 - -
TGTGCCAGCAGCCCCGGGCCCTTC CASSPGPF TRBJ2-7 TRBV11-3 - -
TGTGCCAGCAGGCAGGGACGTCATAATTCACCCCTCCACTTT CASRQGRHNSPLHF TRBJ1-6 TRBV7-2 - -
TGCAGCGTTGAAGACGTGAGCTCCTACGAGCAGTACTTC CSVEDVSSYEQYF TRBJ2-7 TRBV29-1 many -
TGTGCCAGCAGCCCCACCTCGGGGCTCCATTCACCCCTCCACTTT CASSPTSGLHSPLHF TRBJ1-6 TRBV5-6 - -
TGTGCCAGCAGCCCCTCAGGCAACGAGCAGTACTTC CASSPSGNEQYF TRBJ2-7 TRBV9 few -
TGTGCCAGCAGCTTAGGGACATACGGCAATCAGCCCCAGCATTTT CASSLGTYGNQPQHF TRBJ1-5 TRBV7-8 many -
TGTGCCAGCAGCTTTAGCATTCGGGGGCACGGTAAAGAGACCCAGTACTTC CASSFSIRGHGKETQYF TRBJ2-5 TRBV11-2 - -
TGCGCCAGCAGCGGGGACGCCCCTGGCTACACCTTC CASSGDAPGYTF TRBJ1-2 TRBV5-1 few -
TGTGCCAGTACGGTACAGGGGAACACCGGGGAGCTGTTTTTT CASTVQGNTGELFF TRBJ2-2 TRBV19 few -
TGTGCCATCAATGAGGGGGCGAGCACTGAAGCTTTCTTT CAINEGASTEAFF TRBJ1-1 TRBV10-3 many TRBD1
TGCGCCAGCAGCTTGGTCGGACAGGGGGCCTATGGCTACACCTTC CASSLVGQGAYGYTF TRBJ1-2 TRBV5-1 few TRBD1
TGTGCCAGCAGCTTGGCCCTCGGTAACACTGAAGCTTTCTTT CASSLALGNTEAFF TRBJ1-1 TRBV5-6 - -
TGTGCCAGCAGCGTGGGACAGGGGGATGAAAAACTGTTTTTT CASSVGQGDEKLFF TRBJ1-4 TRBV7-2 many TRBD1
TGTGCCAGCAGCAGTCCCCTCCTGCATGAGCAGTTCTTC CASSSPLLHEQFF TRBJ2-1 TRBV7-9 - -
TGCAGTGCTAGAGACAGGGTTCCCTACGAGCAGTACTTC CSARDRVPYEQYF TRBJ2-7 TRBV20-1 - -
TGTGCCAGCAGGGGACAGCCCGGAGACAAACTGTTTTTT CASRGQPGDKLFF TRBJ1-4 TRBV25-1 few TRBD1
TGCAGCCCCTCCGGTGGGAGTAACCCTTATACGCAGTATTTT CSPSGGSNPYTQYF TRBJ2-3 TRBV29-1 - -
TGTGCCAGCAGCTTCCGGGACAGGCGGCCGGGGGACACTGAAGCTTTCTTT CASSFRDRRPGDTEAFF TRBJ1-1 TRBV7-9 few TRBD1
TGCGCCAGCAGCCAGAGGGACGGCTATGGCTACACCTTC CASSQRDGYGYTF TRBJ1-2 TRBV4-3 many -
TGCAGTGCTAGAGGTTTCGCTCGGCGGGACATTCAGTACTTC CSARGFARRDIQYF TRBJ2-4 TRBV20-1 few -
TGTGCCAGCAGGGCGGGACAGGGTCTAGAGACCCAGTACTTC CASRAGQGLETQYF TRBJ2-5 TRBV12-3/TRBV12-4 few TRBD1
TGTGCCAGCAGCGTAGTCCCCGCCACAGATACGCAGTATTTT CASSVVPATDTQYF TRBJ2-3 TRBV9 many -
TGTGCCAGCAGTGATTACAGGGTCCGAGATACGCAGTATTTT CASSDYRVRDTQYF TRBJ2-3 TRBV6-1 - -
TGTGCCACCAGCAGAGCTTTTGGATGGGAGGGCTACACCTTC CATSRAFGWEGYTF TRBJ1-2 TRBV15 - -